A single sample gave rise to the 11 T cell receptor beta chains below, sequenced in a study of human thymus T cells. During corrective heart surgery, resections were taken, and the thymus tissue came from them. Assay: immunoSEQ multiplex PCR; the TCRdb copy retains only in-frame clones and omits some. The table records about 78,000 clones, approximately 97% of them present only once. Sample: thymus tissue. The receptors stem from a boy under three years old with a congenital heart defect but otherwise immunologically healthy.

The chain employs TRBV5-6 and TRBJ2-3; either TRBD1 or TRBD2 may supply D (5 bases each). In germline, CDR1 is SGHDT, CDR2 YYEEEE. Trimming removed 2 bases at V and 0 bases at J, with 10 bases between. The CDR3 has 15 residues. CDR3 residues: CASSLRGTSTDTQYF. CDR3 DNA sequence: TGTGCCAGCAGCTTAAGAGGGACGAGCACAGATACGCAGTATTTT.

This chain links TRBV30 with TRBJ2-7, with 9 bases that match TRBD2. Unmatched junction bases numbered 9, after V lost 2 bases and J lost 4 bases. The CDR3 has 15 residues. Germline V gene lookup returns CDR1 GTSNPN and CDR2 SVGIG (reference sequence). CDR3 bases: TGTGCCTGGAGTTCCCCTAGCGGGGCCCGTTACGAGCAGTACTTC. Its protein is CAWSSPSGARYEQYF.

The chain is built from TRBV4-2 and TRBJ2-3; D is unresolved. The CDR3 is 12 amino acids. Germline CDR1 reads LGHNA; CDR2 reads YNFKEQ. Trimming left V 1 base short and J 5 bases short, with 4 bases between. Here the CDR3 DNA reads TGTGCCAGCAGCCAAGCAGAAGATACGCAGTATTTT. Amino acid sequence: CASSQAEDTQYF.

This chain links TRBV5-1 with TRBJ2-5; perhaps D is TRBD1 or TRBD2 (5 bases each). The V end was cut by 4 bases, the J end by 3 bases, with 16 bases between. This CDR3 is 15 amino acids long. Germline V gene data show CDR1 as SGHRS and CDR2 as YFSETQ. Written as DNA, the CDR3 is TGCGCCAGCAGCCCCGGGACGCCAACTAAAGAGACCCAGTACTTC. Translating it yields CASSPGTPTKETQYF.

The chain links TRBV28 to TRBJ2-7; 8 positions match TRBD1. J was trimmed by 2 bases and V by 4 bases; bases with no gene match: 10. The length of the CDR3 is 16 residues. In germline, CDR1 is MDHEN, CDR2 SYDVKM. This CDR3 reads CASSSWGTGDPYEQYF. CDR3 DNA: TGTGCCAGCAGTTCATGGGGGACAGGCGACCCCTACGAGCAGTACTTC.

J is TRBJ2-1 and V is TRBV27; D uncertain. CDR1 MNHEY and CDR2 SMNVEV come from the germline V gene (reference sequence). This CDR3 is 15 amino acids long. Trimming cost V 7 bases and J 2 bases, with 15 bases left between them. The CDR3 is CASTSDADPYNEQFF. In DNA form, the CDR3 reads TGTGCCAGCACCTCGGACGCCGACCCCTACAATGAGCAGTTCTTC.

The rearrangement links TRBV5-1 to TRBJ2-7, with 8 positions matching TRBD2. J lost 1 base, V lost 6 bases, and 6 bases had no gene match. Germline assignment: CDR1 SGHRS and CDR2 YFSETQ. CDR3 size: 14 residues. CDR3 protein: CASKISGISYEQYF. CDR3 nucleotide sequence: TGCGCCAGCAAGATTAGCGGGATTTCCTACGAGCAGTACTTC.

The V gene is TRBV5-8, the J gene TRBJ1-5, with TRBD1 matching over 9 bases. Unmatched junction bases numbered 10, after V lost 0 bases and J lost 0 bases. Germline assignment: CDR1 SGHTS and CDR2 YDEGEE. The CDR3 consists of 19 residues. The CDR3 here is CASSLVRGQGTNSNQPQHF. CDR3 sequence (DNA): TGTGCCAGCAGCTTGGTTAGGGGACAGGGTACCAATAGCAATCAGCCCCAGCATTTT. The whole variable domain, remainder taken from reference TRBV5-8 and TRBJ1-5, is EAGVTQSPTHLIKTRGQQATLRCSPISGHTSVYWYQQALGLGLQFLLWYDEGEERNRGNFPPRFSGRQFPNYSSELNVNALELEDSALYLCASSLVRGQGTNSNQPQHFGDGTRLSIL.

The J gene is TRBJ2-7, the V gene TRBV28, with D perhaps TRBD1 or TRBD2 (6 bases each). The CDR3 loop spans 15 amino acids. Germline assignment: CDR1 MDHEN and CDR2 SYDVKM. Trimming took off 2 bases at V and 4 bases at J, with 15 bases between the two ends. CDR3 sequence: CASSLISGRGYEQYF. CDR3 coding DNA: TGTGCCAGCAGTTTAATTAGCGGCAGGGGTTACGAGCAGTACTTC.

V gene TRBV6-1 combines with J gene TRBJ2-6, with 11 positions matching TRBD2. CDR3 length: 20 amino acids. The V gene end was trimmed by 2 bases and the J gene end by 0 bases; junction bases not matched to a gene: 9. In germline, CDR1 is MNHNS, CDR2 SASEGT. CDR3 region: CASSERLAGFSDSGANVLTF. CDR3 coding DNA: TGTGCCAGCAGTGAAAGACTAGCGGGATTCTCGGACTCTGGGGCCAACGTCCTGACTTTC.

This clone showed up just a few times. In DNA, the CDR3 is TGTGCCAGCAGCTTACGGGGGCCGGGACACAACTATGGCTACACCTTC. Amino acids: CASSLRGPGHNYGYTF. This sequence joins TRBV7-2 and TRBJ1-2; TRBD1 might be the D (6 bases). Trimming cost V 2 bases and J 2 bases, with 15 bases left between them. This CDR3 has 16 amino acids. Germline loops: CDR1 SGHTA, CDR2 FQGNSA.